This T cell receptor (beta chain) was sequenced during a study of tumor and adjacent non-tumor tissue in lung cancer. Study-wide findings and caveats: Normal lung showed higher cumulative top 100 clone frequency than tumor. Compared with tumor, normal lung showed significantly lower TCR diversity.

Three rounds of nested PCR, following a modified ARM-PCR protocol, produced the TCRbeta library. TCRdb analysed the multiplex PCR reads with MiXCR anew, one entry per CDR3 protein. The sample records more than 55,000 distinct CDR3 sequences, roughly two thirds being singletons. This clonotype was counted between two and nine times. Its specificity is unknown. Relative to the germline gene, one junction end is altered; a read error may explain this. No cell sorting was done before RNA was extracted from the tissue. The normal lung tissue was taken more than 3 cm from the tumor edge. The sequencing sample was made of distant non-tumor lung tissue. The clonotype originates from a man in his 70s with non-small cell lung cancer.

CDR3 amino acids: CAISGLADYNEQSF. The CDR3 DNA sequence: TGTGCCATCAGTGGACTAGCGGACTACAATGAGCAGTCCTTC. The rearrangement uses TRBV10-3 and TRBJ2-1; 9 nucleotides line up with TRBD2. In germline, CDR1 is ENHRY, CDR2 SYGVKD. CDR3 size: 14 residues.